The present T cell receptor beta chain was sequenced within a study of blood T cells in healthy people across ages. Using a J-beta primer mix together with a sample-barcoded 5' primer, a second PCR was run for roughly 6 to 12 cycles. TCRdb processed the 5' RACE reads anew with MiXCR; each CDR3 protein has one entry. The sample carries hundreds of thousands of distinct CDR3 sequences, roughly 30% recorded once. V gave up 4 bases and J gave up 9 bases; unmatched junction bases: 11. CDR1 SGHDT and CDR2 YYEEEE come from the germline V gene. This CDR3 region has 15 residues. Sequences were obtained from blood. This clonotype was obtained from a woman over 75 in good health. This chain joins TRBV5-6 and TRBJ2-2, with TRBD2 matching over 8 bases. CDR3 region: CASSLGLVRSRELFF. In DNA, the CDR3 is TGTGCCAGCAGCCTGGGACTAGTGCGCTCCCGGGAGCTGTTTTTT.